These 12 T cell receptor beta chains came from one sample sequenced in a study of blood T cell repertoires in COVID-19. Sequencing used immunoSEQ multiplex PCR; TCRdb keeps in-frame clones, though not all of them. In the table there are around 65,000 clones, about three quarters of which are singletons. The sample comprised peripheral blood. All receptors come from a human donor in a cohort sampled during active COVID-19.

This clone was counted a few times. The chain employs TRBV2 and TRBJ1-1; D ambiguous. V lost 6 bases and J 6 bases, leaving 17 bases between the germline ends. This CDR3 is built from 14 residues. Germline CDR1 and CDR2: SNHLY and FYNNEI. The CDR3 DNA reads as TGTGCCAGCAGGCAAACGGAGGGCGGCGCTGAAGCTTTCTTT. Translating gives CASRQTEGGAEAFF.

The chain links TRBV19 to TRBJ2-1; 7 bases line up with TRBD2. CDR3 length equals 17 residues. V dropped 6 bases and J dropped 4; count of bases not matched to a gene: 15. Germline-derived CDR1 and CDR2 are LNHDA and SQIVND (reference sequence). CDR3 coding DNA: TGTGCCAGTAGAGACGATATCCGTGCCGGGGGGTACAATGAGCAGTTCTTC. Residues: CASRDDIRAGGYNEQFF.

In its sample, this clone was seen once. CDR3 sequence reads: CASGVRGEQYF. The CDR3 nucleotides read TGTGCCAGCGGGGTCAGGGGGGAGCAGTACTTC. This rearrangement joins TRBV2 to TRBJ2-7; 7 nucleotides match TRBD1. Germline values: CDR1 SNHLY, CDR2 FYNNEI. V shed 8 bases and J 7 bases; nucleotides not matched to a gene: 5. This CDR3 spans 11 amino acids.

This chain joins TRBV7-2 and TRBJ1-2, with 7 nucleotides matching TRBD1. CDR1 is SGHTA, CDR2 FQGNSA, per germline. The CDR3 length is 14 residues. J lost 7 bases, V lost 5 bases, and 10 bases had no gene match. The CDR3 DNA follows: TGTGCCAGCAGCCCGGACAGGTGGAGTGCTGGCTACACCTTC. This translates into CASSPDRWSAGYTF.

Written as DNA, the CDR3 is TGTGCCAGCACCGGCATCCTAAAGCGGAACACTGAAGCTTTCTTT. Encoded protein: CASTGILKRNTEAFF. V gene TRBV2 combines with J gene TRBJ1-1; D unclear. The germline CDR1 and CDR2 sequences are SNHLY and FYNNEI. Trimming removed 7 bases at V and 1 base at J, with 16 bases between. The CDR3 is 15 residues long.

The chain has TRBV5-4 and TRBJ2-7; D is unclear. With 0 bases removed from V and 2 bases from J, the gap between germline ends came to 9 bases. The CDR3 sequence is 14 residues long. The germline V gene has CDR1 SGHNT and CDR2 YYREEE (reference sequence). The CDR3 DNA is TGTGCCAGCAGCTTGGCTAGTGTGCCCTACGAGCAGTACTTC. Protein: CASSLASVPYEQYF.

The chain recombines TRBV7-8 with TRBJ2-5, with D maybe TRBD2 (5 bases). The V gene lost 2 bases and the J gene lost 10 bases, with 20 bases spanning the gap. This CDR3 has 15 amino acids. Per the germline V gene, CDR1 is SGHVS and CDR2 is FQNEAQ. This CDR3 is CASSLLRDLDAVQYF. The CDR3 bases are TGTGCCAGCAGCTTACTACGGGATCTCGATGCAGTCCAGTACTTC. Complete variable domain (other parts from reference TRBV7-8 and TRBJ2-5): GAGVSQSPRYKVAKRGQDVALRCDPISGHVSLFWYQQALGQGPEFLTYFQNEAQLDKSGLPSDRFFAERPEGSVSTLKIQRTQQEDSAVYLCASSLLRDLDAVQYFGPGTRLLVL.

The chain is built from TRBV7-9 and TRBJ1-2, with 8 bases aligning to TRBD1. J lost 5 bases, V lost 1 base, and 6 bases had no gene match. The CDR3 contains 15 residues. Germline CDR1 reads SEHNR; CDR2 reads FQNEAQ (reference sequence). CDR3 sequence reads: CASSLDRGAPYGYTF. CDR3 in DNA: TGTGCCAGCAGCTTAGACAGGGGGGCCCCATATGGCTACACCTTC.

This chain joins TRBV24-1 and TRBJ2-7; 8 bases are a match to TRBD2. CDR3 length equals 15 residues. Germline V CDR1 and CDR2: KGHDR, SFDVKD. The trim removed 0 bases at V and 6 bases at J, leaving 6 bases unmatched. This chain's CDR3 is CATSDLRLAGCEQYF. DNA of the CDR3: TGTGCCACCAGTGATTTGCGTCTAGCGGGTTGCGAGCAGTACTTC.

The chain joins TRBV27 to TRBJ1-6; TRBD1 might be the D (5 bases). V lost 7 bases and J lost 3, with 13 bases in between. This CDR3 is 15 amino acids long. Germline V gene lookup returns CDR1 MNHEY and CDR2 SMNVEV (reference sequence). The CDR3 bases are TGTGCCAGCACCTTATCCAGGGACTATAATTCACCCCTCCACTTT. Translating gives CASTLSRDYNSPLHF.

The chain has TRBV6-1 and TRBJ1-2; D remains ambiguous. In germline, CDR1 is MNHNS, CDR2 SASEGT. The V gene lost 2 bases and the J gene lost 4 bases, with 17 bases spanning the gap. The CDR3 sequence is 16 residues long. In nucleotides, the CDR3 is TGTGCCAGCAGTGAATGGCTACCCGGCGGAGGCTATGGCTACACCTTC. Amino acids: CASSEWLPGGGYGYTF.

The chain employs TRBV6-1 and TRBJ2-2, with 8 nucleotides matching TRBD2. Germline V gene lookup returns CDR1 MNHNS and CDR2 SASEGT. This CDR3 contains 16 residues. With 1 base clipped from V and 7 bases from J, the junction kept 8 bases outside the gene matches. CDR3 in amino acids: CASSEVPAGAYGELFF. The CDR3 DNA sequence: TGTGCCAGCAGTGAAGTTCCAGCGGGAGCGTACGGGGAGCTGTTTTTT.